This T cell receptor beta chain was sequenced in a study of blood T cell repertoires in COVID-19. Method: immunoSEQ multiplex PCR; TCRdb's copy keeps in-frame clones and lacks some. The table includes more than 95,000 clones, about 80% detected once. The CDR3 contains 16 residues. The germline V and J ends were trimmed by 2 bases and 0 bases, with 11 bases remaining between them. CDR1 is MDHEN, CDR2 SYDVKM, per germline. The source material was peripheral blood. The clonotype originates from a woman of 80 years or more with active or convalescent COVID-19. This chain uses TRBV28 with TRBJ2-1; maybe TRBD1 (6 bases). The CDR3 loop is CASSLGGSNSYNEQFF. The CDR3, as DNA: TGTGCCAGCAGTTTAGGGGGCAGTAACTCCTACAATGAGCAGTTCTTC.